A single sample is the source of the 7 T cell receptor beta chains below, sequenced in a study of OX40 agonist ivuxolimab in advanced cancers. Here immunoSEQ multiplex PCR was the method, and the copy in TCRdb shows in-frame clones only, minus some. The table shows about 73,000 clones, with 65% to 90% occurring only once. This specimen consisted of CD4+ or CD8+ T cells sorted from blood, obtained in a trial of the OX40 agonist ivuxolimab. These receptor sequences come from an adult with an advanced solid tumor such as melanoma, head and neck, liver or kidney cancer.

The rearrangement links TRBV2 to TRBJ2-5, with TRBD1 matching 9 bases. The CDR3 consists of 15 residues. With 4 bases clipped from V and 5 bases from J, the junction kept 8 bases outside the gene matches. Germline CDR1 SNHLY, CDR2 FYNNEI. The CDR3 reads CASSGGTGWSETQYF. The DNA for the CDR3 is TGTGCCAGCAGTGGGGGGACAGGGTGGTCGGAGACCCAGTACTTC.

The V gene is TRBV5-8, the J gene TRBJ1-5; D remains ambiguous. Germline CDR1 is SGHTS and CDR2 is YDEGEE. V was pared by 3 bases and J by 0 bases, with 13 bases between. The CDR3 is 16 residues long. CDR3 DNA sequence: TGTGCCAGCAGCTATGGACGGAGCGATAGCAATCAGCCCCAGCATTTT. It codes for CASSYGRSDSNQPQHF.

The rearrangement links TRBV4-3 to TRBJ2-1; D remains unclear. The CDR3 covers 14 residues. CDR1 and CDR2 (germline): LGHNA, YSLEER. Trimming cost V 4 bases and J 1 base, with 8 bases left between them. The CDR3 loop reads CASSPTTSYNEQFF. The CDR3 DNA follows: TGCGCCAGCAGCCCTACTACTTCCTACAATGAGCAGTTCTTC.

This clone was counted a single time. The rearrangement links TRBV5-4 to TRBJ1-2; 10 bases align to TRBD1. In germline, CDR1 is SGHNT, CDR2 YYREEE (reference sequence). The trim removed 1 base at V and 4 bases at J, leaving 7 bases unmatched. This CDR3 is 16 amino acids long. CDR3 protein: CASSLRGQGVGYGYTF. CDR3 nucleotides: TGTGCCAGCAGCTTGAGAGGACAGGGGGTCGGCTATGGCTACACCTTC.

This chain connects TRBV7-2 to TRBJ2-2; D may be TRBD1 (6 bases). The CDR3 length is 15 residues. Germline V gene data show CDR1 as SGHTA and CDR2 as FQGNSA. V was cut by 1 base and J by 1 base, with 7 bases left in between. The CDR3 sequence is CASSLGQENTGELFF. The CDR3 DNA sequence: TGTGCCAGCAGCTTAGGACAGGAGAACACCGGGGAGCTGTTTTTT.

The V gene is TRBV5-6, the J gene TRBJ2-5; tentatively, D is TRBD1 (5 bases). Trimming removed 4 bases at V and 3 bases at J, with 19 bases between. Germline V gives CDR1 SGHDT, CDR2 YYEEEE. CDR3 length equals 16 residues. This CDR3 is CASSPDAGLLEETQYF. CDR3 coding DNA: TGTGCCAGCAGCCCGGACGCAGGGTTGCTGGAAGAGACCCAGTACTTC.

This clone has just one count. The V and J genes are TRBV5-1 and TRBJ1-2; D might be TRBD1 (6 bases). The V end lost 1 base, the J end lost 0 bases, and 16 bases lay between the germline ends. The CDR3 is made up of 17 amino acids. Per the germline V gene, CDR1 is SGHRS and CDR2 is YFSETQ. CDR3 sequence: CASSLTDSLFTNYGYTF. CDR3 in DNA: TGCGCCAGCAGCTTGACGGACAGCCTATTTACTAACTATGGCTACACCTTC. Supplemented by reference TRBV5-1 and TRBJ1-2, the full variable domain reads KAGVTQTPRYLIKTRGQQVTLSCSPISGHRSVSWYQQTPGQGLQFLFEYFSETQRNKGNFPGRFSGRQFSNSRSEMNVSTLELGDSALYLCASSLTDSLFTNYGYTFGSGTRLTVV.